These 32 T cell receptor beta chains share one sample of origin, sequenced in a study of blood T cell repertoires in COVID-19. The repertoire was sequenced with immunoSEQ multiplex PCR; TCRdb's copy has only in-frame clones and lacks some. The top ten hold 32% of the sample, which has about 110,000 clones, 75% to 90% seen once. The sequencing input was peripheral blood. The source is a woman of 80 years or more with acute or convalescent COVID-19.

The DNA for the CDR3 is TGTGCCAGCAGTGAACCCCGGACAGGATACCTTAAGAGGGCTTTCTTT. It yields the protein CASSEPRTGYLKRAFF. The chain employs TRBV6-1 and TRBJ1-1; 7 bases match TRBD1. The CDR3 extends over 16 amino acids. V dropped 2 bases and J dropped 11; count of bases not matched to a gene: 17. CDR1 MNHNS and CDR2 SASEGT come from the germline V gene.

This chain connects TRBV20-1 to TRBJ2-3, with 13 bases lining up with TRBD2. This CDR3 has 14 residues. The germline gives CDR1 DFQATT, CDR2 SNEGSKA (reference sequence). Trimming at V came to 5 bases and at J to 5 bases, leaving 4 bases not matched to a gene. The CDR3 nucleotides read TGCAGTGCTCGTGGACTAGCGGGGGAAGATACGCAGTATTTT. It encodes CSARGLAGEDTQYF.

V and J are TRBV28 and TRBJ2-1; D is perhaps TRBD2 (5 bases). Germline CDR1 is MDHEN and CDR2 is SYDVKM. There are 18 residues in the CDR3. V was trimmed by 0 bases and J by 1 base, leaving 16 bases between them. In nucleotides, the CDR3 is TGTGCCAGCAGTTTATGGGTAGGTAGAGGGCGGTCCTACAATGAGCAGTTCTTC. Translated: CASSLWVGRGRSYNEQFF.

This rearrangement joins TRBV4-1 to TRBJ1-4; TRBD1 might be the D (6 bases). The V and J ends lost 6 bases and 0 bases respectively, with 17 bases between them. The V gene's germline CDR1 is MGHRA and CDR2 YSYEKL. The CDR3 is made up of 17 amino acids. This CDR3 reads CASSTLGQLPTNEKLFF. The CDR3 DNA reads as TGCGCCAGCAGTACCCTAGGACAGCTCCCAACTAATGAAAAACTGTTTTTT.

V usage is TRBV19 and J usage is TRBJ1-4; perhaps TRBD1 as D (6 bases). V gave up 4 bases and J gave up 5 bases, with 8 bases separating them. Germline lookup yields CDR1 LNHDA and CDR2 SQIVND (reference sequence). The CDR3 has 13 residues. CDR3 sequence (DNA): TGTGCCAGTAGTACAGGGGCCAATGAAAAACTGTTTTTT. Translated, it gives CASSTGANEKLFF.

The V and J genes are TRBV7-9 and TRBJ1-4; D is ambiguous. Between the trimmed V and J ends, which lost 1 base and 4 bases, there was a span of 7 bases. CDR3 length equals 14 residues. CDR1 is SEHNR and CDR2 is FQNEAQ in the germline V gene (reference sequence). CDR3 bases: TGTGCCAGCAGCTTAGGTACCTATAATGAAAAACTGTTTTTT. Protein: CASSLGTYNEKLFF.

This chain connects TRBV5-1 to TRBJ2-1; TRBD2 might be the D (5 bases). V was trimmed by 4 bases and J by 5 bases, leaving 13 bases between them. The CDR3 is made up of 14 amino acids. Germline loops: CDR1 SGHRS, CDR2 YFSETQ. The CDR3 sequence is CASSPGGLHNEQFF. The CDR3 bases are TGCGCCAGCAGCCCCGGAGGCCTCCACAATGAGCAGTTCTTC.

The chain joins TRBV7-2 to TRBJ1-6; D unresolved. Germline CDR1 SGHTA, CDR2 FQGNSA. The CDR3 sequence is 16 residues long. V lost 5 bases to trimming and J lost 2 bases, with 13 bases between them. The CDR3 bases are TGTGCCAGCAGCCCTAGACTACAGACCTATAATTCACCCCTCCACTTT. Amino acid sequence: CASSPRLQTYNSPLHF.

This clone was found a few times. The chain links TRBV7-3 to TRBJ1-5; D gene unclear. There are 14 residues in the CDR3. Trimming left V 4 bases short and J 0 bases short, with 7 bases between. Germline values: CDR1 SGHTA, CDR2 FQGTGA. In DNA, the CDR3 is TGTGCCAGCAGCTGGCCATTTAGCAATCAGCCCCAGCATTTT. It encodes CASSWPFSNQPQHF.

V is TRBV28 and J is TRBJ2-7, with 9 nucleotides matching TRBD1. J lost 2 bases, V lost 3 bases, and 11 bases had no gene match. The germline gives CDR1 MDHEN, CDR2 SYDVKM. This CDR3 is 17 amino acids long. CDR3 region: CASSFYKVRQGAYEQYF. CDR3 nucleotides: TGTGCCAGCAGTTTTTACAAAGTACGACAGGGGGCCTACGAGCAGTACTTC.

The rearrangement links TRBV27 to TRBJ1-5, with a possible D match to TRBD1 (5 bases). The CDR3 sequence is 15 residues long. Germline V gene lookup returns CDR1 MNHEY and CDR2 SMNVEV (reference sequence). The V end lost 2 bases, the J end lost 9 bases, and 17 bases lay between the germline ends. CDR3 coding DNA: TGTGCCAGCAGTTTAAGAGTGGGGGGTGATTCGCCCCAGCATTTT. This translates into CASSLRVGGDSPQHF.

The CDR3 reads CASSQEREGNTEAFF. In DNA, the CDR3 is TGTGCCAGCAGCCAGGAGAGGGAAGGGAACACTGAAGCTTTCTTT. The chain carries TRBV3-1 (or the pseudogene TRBV3-2) and TRBJ1-1; D gene unclear. Germline V CDR1 and CDR2: LGHDT, YNNKEL (reference sequence). This CDR3 region has 15 residues. Deletions cut 3 bases from V and 1 base from J, with 12 bases between.

The gene calls are TRBV19 and TRBJ2-3, with TRBD2 identical over 7 bases. Germline loops: CDR1 LNHDA, CDR2 SQIVND (reference sequence). Trimming removed 7 bases from V and 5 bases from J; junction bases left unmatched: 12. The length of the CDR3 is 15 residues. CDR3 amino acids: CASMSSGFSLDTQYF. The CDR3 DNA is TGTGCCAGTATGAGTAGCGGGTTTTCATTAGATACGCAGTATTTT.

This clone has a handful of counts. V gene TRBV5-1 combines with J gene TRBJ1-5; maybe TRBD1 (6 bases). V dropped 0 bases and J dropped 2 bases, with 6 bases sitting between them. The CDR3 consists of 14 residues. CDR1 and CDR2 from the germline V gene are SGHRS and YFSETQ. CDR3 sequence reads: CASSLAGGNQPQHF. CDR3 in DNA: TGCGCCAGCAGCTTGGCAGGGGGCAATCAGCCCCAGCATTTT.

The genes are TRBV30 and TRBJ2-7; D call uncertain. Germline-derived CDR1 and CDR2 are GTSNPN and SVGIG (reference sequence). The CDR3 consists of 12 residues. Trimming pared 2 bases from V and 2 bases from J, leaving 7 bases between. The CDR3 bases are TGTGCCTGGAGTATGGCAGCCTACGAGCAGTACTTC. Translated: CAWSMAAYEQYF.

Only a few counts were recorded for this clone. The chain recombines TRBV27 with TRBJ1-1; D not certain. Deletions cut 5 bases from V and 0 bases from J, with 13 bases between. CDR1 and CDR2 (germline): MNHEY, SMNVEV (reference sequence). The CDR3 has 15 residues. CDR3 in amino acids: CASSTLLRMNTEAFF. The CDR3, as DNA: TGTGCCAGCAGTACATTGCTGAGGATGAACACTGAAGCTTTCTTT.

Only one count was recorded for this clone. The rearrangement joins TRBV7-8 to TRBJ2-7; TRBD1 agrees at 7 bases. This CDR3 is built from 13 residues. Trimming removed 5 bases from V and 3 bases from J; junction bases left unmatched: 4. CDR1 and CDR2 (germline): SGHVS, FQNEAQ. In DNA, the CDR3 is TGTGCCAGCAGCACGTACAGGGGCTACGAGCAGTACTTC. This encodes CASSTYRGYEQYF.

The V and J genes are TRBV10-3 and TRBJ1-2; 8 bases fit TRBD1. The CDR3 is made up of 13 amino acids. Trimming at V came to 2 bases and at J to 6 bases, leaving 2 bases not matched to a gene. Per germline, CDR1 ENHRY and CDR2 SYGVKD. CDR3 residues: CAISEPTGDGYTF. CDR3 sequence (DNA): TGTGCCATCAGTGAGCCGACAGGGGATGGCTACACCTTC.

This chain connects TRBV7-9 to TRBJ2-2; D may be TRBD1 (5 bases). Deletions cut 1 base from V and 5 bases from J, with 8 bases between. CDR1 is SEHNR, CDR2 FQNEAQ, per germline (reference sequence). This CDR3 spans 14 amino acids. This chain's CDR3 is CASSLVTGTGELFF. CDR3 nucleotide sequence: TGTGCCAGCAGCTTAGTTACAGGAACCGGGGAGCTGTTTTTT.

The rearrangement links TRBV7-9 to TRBJ2-3; perhaps TRBD2 as D (5 bases). CDR3 length equals 13 residues. Germline V lookup: CDR1 SEHNR, CDR2 FQNEAQ (reference sequence). Trimming removed 5 bases at V and 8 bases at J, with 14 bases between. In DNA, the CDR3 is TGTGCCAGCAGCCAGGAGGCCATGGCTACGCAGTATTTT. As protein: CASSQEAMATQYF.

The chain uses TRBV3-1 (or the pseudogene TRBV3-2) and TRBJ1-6; D is uncertain. The germline gives CDR1 LGHDT, CDR2 YNNKEL (reference sequence). Trimming cost V 1 base and J 13 bases, with 23 bases left between them. The CDR3 runs 17 residues. The CDR3 DNA reads TGTGCCAGCAGCCAAGCCACAACCAGGAGGCTGCTTAGGCCCCTCCACTTT. Protein sequence: CASSQATTRRLLRPLHF.

This clone was counted between two and nine times. The chain couples TRBV6-5 to TRBJ1-2, with a possible D match to TRBD1 (6 bases). Germline CDR1 reads MNHEY; CDR2 reads SVGAGI. This CDR3 is built from 11 residues. The ends were cut back, 6 bases at V and 8 bases at J, with 10 bases in the middle. Written as DNA, the CDR3 is TGTGCCAGCAGCGGGGGGCAGGGCTACACCTTC. It is translated as CASSGGQGYTF.

The chain is built from TRBV7-6 and TRBJ2-1, with 9 bases lining up with TRBD2. The V gene's germline CDR1 is SGHVS and CDR2 FNYEAQ. CDR3 length: 16 residues. With 1 base clipped from V and 4 bases from J, the junction kept 5 bases outside the gene matches. In DNA form, the CDR3 reads TGTGCCAGCAGCTTAGGCGGCGGGGGGGTATACAATGAGCAGTTCTTC. Translation: CASSLGGGGVYNEQFF.

The chain carries TRBV19 and TRBJ1-5; D unclear. Deletions cut 5 bases from V and 3 bases from J, with 8 bases between. The germline V gene has CDR1 LNHDA and CDR2 SQIVND (reference sequence). This CDR3 has 13 amino acids. The CDR3 nucleotides read TGTGCCAGTAGTGCAGGATACAATCAGCCCCAGCATTTT. Protein sequence: CASSAGYNQPQHF.

The gene calls are TRBV10-3 and TRBJ2-7; 7 bases are a match to TRBD1. This CDR3 has 17 residues. V dropped 0 bases and J dropped 0; count of bases not matched to a gene: 8. Germline CDR1 is ENHRY and CDR2 is SYGVKD. The CDR3 region is CAISESMLRGNSYEQYF. DNA for the CDR3: TGTGCCATCAGTGAGTCGATGCTCAGGGGGAACTCCTACGAGCAGTACTTC.

V and J are TRBV6-6 and TRBJ1-5; a weak D match, TRBD1 (6 bases). This CDR3 is 17 amino acids long. With 5 bases removed from V and 0 bases from J, the gap between germline ends came to 17 bases. In germline, CDR1 is MNHNY, CDR2 SVGAGI (reference sequence). The CDR3 protein is CASSRSLQGFSNQPQHF. The CDR3 coding sequence is TGTGCCAGCAGTCGATCACTTCAGGGGTTTAGCAATCAGCCCCAGCATTTT.

A single count supports this clone. The chain is built from TRBV4-3 and TRBJ2-7; 9 bases are shared with TRBD2. Trimming took 1 base from V and 6 from J; bases not matched to a gene: 1. The germline CDR1 and CDR2 sequences are LGHNA and YSLEER. The CDR3 has 13 residues. CDR3 DNA: TGCGCCAGCAGCCAAGTAGCGGGGGTCGAGCAGTACTTC. Residues: CASSQVAGVEQYF.

The chain has TRBV21-1 and TRBJ1-2; the table's D call, TRBD1, was not checked against the DNA. TRBV21-1 is reported as a pseudogene. The CDR3 is 15 amino acids. The CDR3 sequence is CASSKKMGTRYGYTF. The CDR3, as DNA: TGTGCCAGCAGCAAAAAGATGGGGACACGCTATGGCTACACCTTC.

V usage is TRBV6-5 and J usage is TRBJ2-1, with TRBD1 identical over 8 bases. With V trimmed by 3 bases and J by 5 bases, 6 bases remained unmatched. Germline V gene lookup returns CDR1 MNHEY and CDR2 SVGAGI. The CDR3 covers 15 residues. CDR3 bases: TGTGCCAGCAGTTATCCGGGACAGGAAAACAATGAGCAGTTCTTC. The encoded protein is CASSYPGQENNEQFF.

The chain uses TRBV27 and TRBJ2-7, with TRBD2 identical over 10 bases. This CDR3 is built from 15 residues. Trimming removed 6 bases from V and 10 bases from J; junction bases left unmatched: 15. The germline V gene has CDR1 MNHEY and CDR2 SMNVEV (reference sequence). CDR3 amino acids: CASRSFSSGGPPQYF. CDR3 bases: TGTGCCAGCAGGTCATTCTCTAGCGGGGGACCCCCCCAGTACTTC.

The J gene is TRBJ2-3, the V gene TRBV7-9; 7 bases are a match to TRBD1. J gave up 1 base and V 5 bases, and 12 bases lay outside the gene matches. CDR1 and CDR2 from the germline V gene are SEHNR and FQNEAQ (reference sequence). The CDR3 is 17 residues long. CDR3 bases: TGTGCCAGCAGCCCCGAAATGACAGGGTGGGGCACAGATACGCAGTATTTT. The encoded protein is CASSPEMTGWGTDTQYF.

This rearrangement joins TRBV27 to TRBJ1-5; TRBD1 aligns across 7 bases. Losses at the gene ends were 6 bases for V and 0 bases for J; bases not matched to a gene: 8. The CDR3 extends over 16 amino acids. The V gene's germline CDR1 is MNHEY and CDR2 SMNVEV (reference sequence). This CDR3 is CASSPDRVYSNQPQHF. CDR3 bases: TGTGCCAGCAGCCCCGACAGGGTTTATAGCAATCAGCCCCAGCATTTT.